This entry lists 11 T cell receptor beta chains sequenced from one sample in a study. TCRdb passed the 5' RACE reads through MiXCR, listing each CDR3 protein once. The top ten hold around 7% of the sample, which has several thousand distinct CDR3 sequences, roughly 31% seen once. Sequenced: memory CD4+ T cells sorted from a lymph node. Subset of the sample: memory CD4+ T cells, CD4+CD45RO+CD25-. These TCRs come from a female donor with breast cancer.

In its sample, this clonotype was seen once. The chain has TRBV11-2 and TRBJ2-2, with a tentative D call TRBD2 (5 bases). CDR3 size: 16 residues. Germline CDR1 is SGHAT and CDR2 is FQNNGV. V was pared by 1 base and J by 5 bases, with 14 bases between. In DNA, the CDR3 is TGTGCCAGCAGCTTAGGGCTAGCAGGAACAACCGGGGAGCTGTTTTTT. It codes for CASSLGLAGTTGELFF.

V usage is TRBV7-9 and J usage is TRBJ2-7; 10 nucleotides line up with TRBD1. The ends lost 8 bases at V and 3 bases at J; junction bases unmatched: 1. This CDR3 is 12 amino acids long. Germline V CDR1 and CDR2: SEHNR, FQNEAQ (reference sequence). CDR3 sequence reads: CASRDRGYEQYF. CDR3 bases: TGTGCCAGCCGGGACAGGGGCTACGAGCAGTACTTC.

In regard to this clonotype: At one of its ends the junction is not consistent with the germline gene, which may arise from a read error. This chain connects TRBV7-8 to TRBJ2-7; 8 bases are a match to TRBD1. This CDR3 contains 14 residues. From germline, CDR1 is SGHVS and CDR2 FQNEAQ. CDR3 amino acids: CASTPDRAPYEQHF. CDR3 nucleotide sequence: TGTGCCAGCACCCCGGACAGGGCCCCCTACGAGCAGCACTTC.

This clonotype is medium-sized in the sample. The rearrangement uses TRBV12-3 or TRBV12-4 and TRBJ2-7; 7 bases align to TRBD1. CDR3 length: 14 amino acids. V shed 2 bases, J shed 3 bases, and the junction held 4 bases outside the gene matches. The chain's CDR3 is CASSLRGRLYEQYF. The DNA for the CDR3 is TGTGCCAGCAGTTTAAGGGGGCGGCTCTACGAGCAGTACTTC.

This clonotype was detected many times. This chain joins TRBV7-3 and TRBJ2-1, with D possibly TRBD2 on 6 matching bases. The CDR3 spans 15 residues. Trimming left V 5 bases short and J 7 bases short, with 18 bases between. Looked up from germline, CDR1 is SGHTA and CDR2 is FQGTGA. CDR3 bases: TGTGCCAGCAGCCCGTGGGCGGGAAACGGGAATGAGCAGTTCTTC. It specifies CASSPWAGNGNEQFF.

V usage is TRBV7-2 and J usage is TRBJ2-2; 9 bases align to TRBD2. CDR1 and CDR2 from the germline V gene are SGHTA and FQGNSA. V shed 8 bases and J 4 bases; nucleotides not matched to a gene: 8. The CDR3 has 15 residues. Written as DNA, the CDR3 is TGTGCCAGCTACTCAAAAGCGGGAGGCACCGGGGAGCTGTTTTTT. The encoded protein is CASYSKAGGTGELFF.

By sample fraction, this clonotype is medium-sized. This chain uses TRBV7-3 with TRBJ2-3; no firm D call. V was pared by 8 bases and J by 2 bases, with 11 bases between. Germline V gene lookup returns CDR1 SGHTA and CDR2 FQGTGA. This CDR3 contains 13 residues. CDR3 sequence reads: CASRSGSTDTQYF. CDR3 bases: TGTGCCAGCCGCAGTGGGTCCACAGATACGCAGTATTTT.

This clonotype was recorded many times. The V gene is TRBV7-8, the J gene TRBJ1-2; D is unresolved. Trimming left V 6 bases short and J 4 bases short, with 12 bases between. The CDR3 runs 13 residues. The V gene's germline CDR1 is SGHVS and CDR2 FQNEAQ. Written as DNA, the CDR3 is TGTGCCAGCAGTCCTCAAACAGCCTATGGCTACACCTTC. Translation: CASSPQTAYGYTF.

This clonotype appeared many times. The chain employs TRBV18 and TRBJ2-1; 8 bases fit TRBD1. The length of the CDR3 is 17 residues. Germline assignment: CDR1 KGHSH and CDR2 LQKENI. With V trimmed by 3 bases and J by 4 bases, 11 bases remained unmatched. CDR3 DNA sequence: TGTGCCAGCTCACCTCCGACCTGGACAGGGAATTACAATGAGCAGTTCTTC. Translating it yields CASSPPTWTGNYNEQFF. Complete variable domain (other parts from reference TRBV18 and TRBJ2-1): NAGVMQNPRHLVRRRGQEARLRCSPMKGHSHVYWYRQLPEEGLKFMVYLQKENIIDESGMPKERFSAEFPKEGPSILRIQQVVRGDSAAYFCASSPPTWTGNYNEQFFGPGTRLTVL.

By sample share, this clonotype is medium-sized. The V gene is TRBV7-2, the J gene TRBJ1-1; D unclear. Germline CDR1 and CDR2: SGHTA and FQGNSA. This CDR3 is 12 amino acids long. V dropped 5 bases and J dropped 2 bases, with 6 bases sitting between them. Written as DNA, the CDR3 is TGTGCCAGCAGCGGCTACAACACTGAAGCTTTCTTT. It specifies CASSGYNTEAFF.

This clonotype is medium-sized within its sample. J is TRBJ1-1 and V is TRBV5-1; D perhaps matches TRBD1 (5 bases). Germline V gene sequence: CDR1 SGHRS, CDR2 YFSETQ. V gave up 4 bases and J gave up 1 base, with 11 bases separating them. The CDR3 has 14 residues. The DNA for the CDR3 is TGCGCCAGCAGCCGAACGACAGAGAACACTGAAGCTTTCTTT. Residues: CASSRTTENTEAFF. Full variable domain (missing parts from reference TRBV5-1 and TRBJ1-1): KAGVTQTPRYLIKTRGQQVTLSCSPISGHRSVSWYQQTPGQGLQFLFEYFSETQRNKGNFPGRFSGRQFSNSRSEMNVSTLELGDSALYLCASSRTTENTEAFFGQGTRLTVV.